Below are 23 T cell receptor beta chains sequenced from a single sample in a study of technical replicates of blood from a handful of donors. TCRdb keeps only in-frame clones here, not all; method: immunoSEQ multiplex PCR. The table includes tens of thousands of clones, more than 90% detected once. Sample: T cells isolated from PBMCs. Every receptor here comes from a human donor in good health.

The V and J genes are TRBV25-1 and TRBJ2-5; 13 nucleotides agree with TRBD2. The CDR3 loop spans 14 amino acids. The J segment lost 1 base and the V segment lost 8 bases, leaving 1 base of the junction unmatched. Germline V gene sequence: CDR1 MGHDK, CDR2 SYGVNS. CDR3 nucleotide sequence: TGTGCCAGCGGACTAGCGGGAGCCCAAGAGACCCAGTACTTC. It yields the protein CASGLAGAQETQYF.

This sequence joins TRBV15 and TRBJ2-2; 7 positions agree with TRBD2. V shed 0 bases, J shed 0 bases, and the junction held 4 bases outside the gene matches. This CDR3 contains 17 residues. Germline V gene lookup returns CDR1 LNHNV and CDR2 YYDKDF (reference sequence). The CDR3 bases are TGTGCCACCAGCAGAGATCCGGCGGGGGCGAACACCGGGGAGCTGTTTTTT. Protein: CATSRDPAGANTGELFF.

This clone was seen a handful of times. This chain joins TRBV2 and TRBJ2-7; 8 bases match TRBD2. The CDR3 covers 12 residues. CDR1 SNHLY and CDR2 FYNNEI come from the germline V gene. The ends lost 7 bases at V and 3 bases at J; junction bases unmatched: 2. CDR3 sequence reads: CASKREFYEQYF. The CDR3 DNA is TGTGCCAGCAAGCGGGAGTTCTACGAGCAGTACTTC.

The gene calls are TRBV30 and TRBJ1-5, with a weak D call TRBD1 (5 bases). Germline values: CDR1 GTSNPN, CDR2 SVGIG (reference sequence). Trimming removed 0 bases from V and 4 bases from J, with 10 bases in between. This CDR3 contains 14 residues. CDR3 loop: CAWSVTGGNQPQHF. The CDR3 DNA follows: TGTGCCTGGAGTGTAACGGGGGGTAATCAGCCCCAGCATTTT.

The rearrangement uses TRBV4-3 and TRBJ2-7; 13 nucleotides agree with TRBD2. Germline trimming cut 1 base from V and 3 bases from J; bases unmatched to any gene: 0. This CDR3 region has 15 residues. The germline CDR1 and CDR2 sequences are LGHNA and YSLEER. CDR3 nucleotides: TGCGCCAGCAGCCAAGGACTAGCGGGAGGCTACGAGCAGTACTTC. It encodes CASSQGLAGGYEQYF.

This chain uses TRBV7-8 with TRBJ1-1; D perhaps matches TRBD1 (6 bases). Trimming cost V 5 bases and J 3 bases, with 13 bases left between them. CDR1 SGHVS and CDR2 FQNEAQ come from the germline V gene. CDR3 length: 14 amino acids. The CDR3 nucleotides read TGTGCCAGCAGCCCAAGGGGGAGGGACACTGAAGCTTTCTTT. Residues: CASSPRGRDTEAFF.

The chain has TRBV2 and TRBJ2-1; TRBD2 agrees at 8 bases. The CDR3 runs to 14 residues. V was clipped by 8 bases and J by 0 bases; unmatched bases: 3. CDR1 is SNHLY, CDR2 FYNNEI, per germline. The CDR3 reads CASAGTSSYNEQFF. DNA of the CDR3: TGTGCCAGCGCAGGGACTAGCTCCTACAATGAGCAGTTCTTC.

This rearrangement joins TRBV19 to TRBJ1-1, with D possibly being TRBD1 (5 bases). The CDR3 sequence is 13 residues long. CDR1 is LNHDA and CDR2 is SQIVND in the germline V gene (reference sequence). Trimming removed 6 bases from V and 3 bases from J, with 11 bases in between. The CDR3 spells CASSRGDDTEAFF. CDR3 in DNA: TGTGCCAGTAGCCGGGGGGATGACACTGAAGCTTTCTTT.

The rearrangement uses TRBV6-8 and TRBJ2-2; TRBD2 agrees at 7 bases. The CDR3 loop spans 16 amino acids. The germline CDR1 and CDR2 sequences are MNHGY and SAAAGT. Trimming took 8 bases from V and 1 from J; bases not matched to a gene: 10. This chain's CDR3 is CASSGWAGENTGELFF. The CDR3 DNA sequence: TGTGCCAGCTCGGGATGGGCGGGAGAGAACACCGGGGAGCTGTTTTTT.

The chain recombines TRBV27 with TRBJ1-5; D is possibly TRBD1 (5 bases). This CDR3 is 14 amino acids long. The V end lost 2 bases, the J end lost 0 bases, and 5 bases lay between the germline ends. The germline gives CDR1 MNHEY, CDR2 SMNVEV (reference sequence). The CDR3: CASSLQGSNQPQHF. DNA for the CDR3: TGTGCCAGCAGTTTACAGGGTAGCAATCAGCCCCAGCATTTT.

The chain is built from TRBV5-1 and TRBJ2-2; 9 positions match TRBD1. The CDR3 spans 14 residues. The trim removed 4 bases at V and 5 bases at J, leaving 3 bases unmatched. Germline CDR1 reads SGHRS; CDR2 reads YFSETQ. CDR3: CASSLDRGTGELFF. For the CDR3, the DNA is TGCGCCAGCAGCCTAGACAGGGGGACCGGGGAGCTGTTTTTT.

Only one count was recorded for this clone. The chain couples TRBV10-1 to TRBJ2-4; D remains ambiguous. The CDR3 has 10 residues. V shed 7 bases and J shed 6 bases, with 4 bases lying between them. CDR1 is WNHNN and CDR2 is SYGVQD in the germline V gene (reference sequence). The DNA of the CDR3 is TGCGCCAGCACCGGAAACATTCAGTACTTC. As protein: CASTGNIQYF.

This clone was detected once. The chain joins TRBV4-1 to TRBJ1-5; TRBD1 matches 7 bases. The CDR3 has 17 residues. The J segment lost 7 bases and the V segment lost 0 bases, leaving 12 bases of the junction unmatched. From germline, CDR1 is MGHRA and CDR2 YSYEKL. The CDR3 loop is CASSQENDREITQPQHF. The CDR3 DNA reads as TGCGCCAGCAGCCAAGAAAATGACAGGGAGATCACCCAGCCCCAGCATTTT.

This chain links TRBV7-3 with TRBJ1-2, with no clear D. The V end was cut by 5 bases, the J end by 6 bases, with 13 bases between. Germline CDR1 is SGHTA and CDR2 is FQGTGA. The CDR3 contains 13 residues. In DNA form, the CDR3 reads TGTGCCAGCAGCCCTAATATCGGGGATGGCTACACCTTC. It is translated as CASSPNIGDGYTF.

The chain carries TRBV30 and TRBJ1-2; TRBD1 aligns across 7 bases. The CDR3 is 13 amino acids. Per the germline V gene, CDR1 is GTSNPN and CDR2 is SVGIG (reference sequence). V lost 6 bases, J lost 5 bases, and 9 bases stayed unmatched. The DNA for the CDR3 is TGTGCCTGCTGGGGACAGAAGGCGTATGGCTACACCTTC. Encoded protein: CACWGQKAYGYTF.

V gene TRBV7-2 combines with J gene TRBJ1-2; D ambiguous. This CDR3 is built from 13 residues. V lost 5 bases to trimming and J lost 0 bases, with 7 bases between them. Germline values: CDR1 SGHTA, CDR2 FQGNSA. CDR3 DNA sequence: TGTGCCAGCAGCCCCGGGACTAACTATGGCTACACCTTC. Amino acid sequence: CASSPGTNYGYTF.

This chain connects TRBV29-1 to TRBJ2-5; unclear D gene. CDR3 size: 11 residues. Germline assignment: CDR1 SQVTM and CDR2 ANQGSEA. V lost 3 bases, J lost 0 bases, and 2 bases lay in between. The CDR3 DNA reads TGCAGCGTTGACAACCAAGAGACCCAGTACTTC. Amino acids: CSVDNQETQYF.

V is TRBV4-1 and J is TRBJ2-3, with D possibly TRBD2 on 6 matching bases. Trimming left V 1 base short and J 4 bases short, with 15 bases between. CDR1 is MGHRA and CDR2 is YSYEKL in the germline V gene. The CDR3 is made up of 16 amino acids. CDR3 residues: CASSQATAGWADTQYF. CDR3 coding DNA: TGCGCCAGCAGCCAAGCTACGGCGGGATGGGCAGATACGCAGTATTTT.

This clone was seen a single time. The V call is TRBV5-5, the J call TRBJ2-7; D gene ambiguous. The CDR3 spans 12 residues. V was shortened by 0 bases and J by 4 bases, with 5 bases between the two germline ends. Per germline, CDR1 SGHKS and CDR2 YYEKEE (reference sequence). The CDR3 region has the DNA TGTGCCAGCAGCTTGGCAGATTACGAGCAGTACTTC. This codes for CASSLADYEQYF.

A single count supports this clone. The chain employs TRBV5-5 and TRBJ2-2; a weak D match, TRBD2 (5 bases). The CDR3 consists of 16 residues. Trimming stripped 2 bases from V and 2 bases from J, with 13 bases between. The germline CDR1 and CDR2 sequences are SGHKS and YYEKEE (reference sequence). CDR3 loop: CASSFALADNTGELFF. CDR3 coding DNA: TGTGCCAGCAGCTTTGCCCTAGCAGACAACACCGGGGAGCTGTTTTTT.

The chain links TRBV9 to TRBJ1-3, with 7 bases fitting TRBD1. The J segment lost 0 bases and the V segment lost 0 bases, leaving 3 bases of the junction unmatched. Germline V gene sequence: CDR1 SGDLS, CDR2 YYNGEE. The CDR3 contains 16 residues. The CDR3 coding sequence is TGTGCCAGCAGCGTAGGGCAGGGGGTCTCTGGAAACACCATATATTTT. Translating gives CASSVGQGVSGNTIYF.

The chain is built from TRBV6-5 and TRBJ1-4, with 8 nucleotides matching TRBD1. Looked up from germline, CDR1 is MNHEY and CDR2 is SVGAGI. There are 15 residues in the CDR3. The junction had 1 base not matched to a gene; V was cut back by 4 bases and J by 0 bases. The CDR3 is CASSSTGATNEKLFF. The CDR3 region has the DNA TGTGCCAGCAGTTCGACAGGGGCAACTAATGAAAAACTGTTTTTT.

This sequence joins TRBV7-2 and TRBJ2-2; tentative D call: TRBD1 (7 bases). Germline CDR1 and CDR2: SGHTA and FQGNSA. This CDR3 has 14 amino acids. V was shortened by 6 bases and J by 4 bases, with 12 bases between the two germline ends. The CDR3 sequence: CASRRQGGTGELFF. The DNA for the CDR3 is TGTGCCAGCAGGAGACAGGGAGGCACCGGGGAGCTGTTTTTT.